This TCR beta chain stems from a study of blood T cell repertoires in COVID-19. Study-wide background: Sites in the United States, Italy and Spain provided acute and convalescent COVID-19 samples. Sources were T cells, B-cell-depleted T cells, or PBMCs; the material itself was cDNA or gDNA.

Per the germline V gene, CDR1 is SGDLS and CDR2 is YYNGEE. Trimming at V came to 5 bases and at J to 7 bases, leaving 8 bases not matched to a gene. This CDR3 region has 13 residues. Original methodology: Scientists estimated how many nucleated cells there were by amplifying reference gene primers. The method was immunoSEQ multiplex PCR; TCRdb's version includes in-frame clones alone and lacks a portion of them. V and J calls and clone size are copied from that table; D and trimming were computed from the DNA. Of 90,000 to 120,000 clones in the sample, roughly nine tenths were seen once. Sequencing was performed on peripheral blood. This TCR was sampled from a man aged 35 to 55 with active or convalescent COVID-19. This rearrangement joins TRBV9 to TRBJ2-5; 7 bases agree with TRBD1. The CDR3 sequence is CASSNVKGATQYF. CDR3 in DNA: TGTGCCAGCAGTAACGTGAAGGGGGCGACCCAGTACTTC.